The present T cell receptor beta chain was sequenced within a study of T cell responses to AZD1222 COVID-19 vaccine. Regarding the study as a whole: Repertoires in all cases were sampled only once the peak T cell response had passed. Unmutated regions of variants are reportedly targeted by nearly half of spike-specific TCRs. The donor cohort was predominantly white British with a female majority, and clonal diversity may have been underestimated.

Concerning this clone: Its antigen is still unknown.

Assay: immunoSEQ multiplex PCR; the TCRdb copy retains only in-frame clones and omits some. The sample comprises roughly 190,000 clones, about 92% of which are singletons, and about 3.9% rests with the top ten. V was shortened by 0 bases and J by 7 bases, with 13 bases between the two germline ends. This CDR3 is built from 14 residues. Germline-derived CDR1 and CDR2 are SGHNT and YYREEE (reference sequence). The sequence came from an adult in good health. The V and J genes are TRBV5-4 and TRBJ1-1; perhaps TRBD1 as D (6 bases). The source material was peripheral blood, sampled on day 0 of AZD1222 vaccination. The CDR3 DNA is TGTGCCAGCAGCTTGGCCGACAGGCCGGTTGAAGCTTTCTTT. Protein product: CASSLADRPVEAFF.